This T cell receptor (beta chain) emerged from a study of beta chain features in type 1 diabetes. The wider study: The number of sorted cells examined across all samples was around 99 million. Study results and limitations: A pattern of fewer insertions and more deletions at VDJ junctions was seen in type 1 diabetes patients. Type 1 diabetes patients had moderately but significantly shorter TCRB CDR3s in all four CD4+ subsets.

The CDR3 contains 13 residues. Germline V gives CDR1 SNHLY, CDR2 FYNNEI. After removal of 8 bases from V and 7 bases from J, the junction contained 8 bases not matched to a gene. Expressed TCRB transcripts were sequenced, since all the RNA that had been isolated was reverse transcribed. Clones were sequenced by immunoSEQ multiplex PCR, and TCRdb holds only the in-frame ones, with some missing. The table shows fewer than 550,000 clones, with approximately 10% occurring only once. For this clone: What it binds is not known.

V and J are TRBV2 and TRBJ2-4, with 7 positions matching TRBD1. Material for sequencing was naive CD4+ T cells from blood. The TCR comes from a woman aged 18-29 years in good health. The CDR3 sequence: CASSPGTENIQYF. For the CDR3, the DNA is TGTGCCAGCTCCCCCGGGACAGAGAACATTCAGTACTTC. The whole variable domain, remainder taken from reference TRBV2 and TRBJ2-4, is EPEVTQTPSHQVTQMGQEVILRCVPISNHLYFYWYRQILGQKVEFLVSFYNNEISEKSEIFDDQFSVERPDGSNFTLKIRSTKLEDSAMYFCASSPGTENIQYFGAGTRLSVL.